This T cell receptor beta chain was captured by sequencing in a study of blood T cell repertoires in COVID-19 (dated by TCRdb to about 2020). Looking at the study overall: Collaborator samples came from the United States, Italy and Spain and covered acute and convalescent phases of COVID-19. The prospective study material was composed of cDNA or gDNA derived from T cells, B-cell-depleted T cells, or PBMCs. The dataset comprised deeply sampled blood TCRbeta repertoires from subjects exposed to, actively infected with, or recovered from COVID-19. A freely available public database, intended as a resource for researchers studying the immune response to SARS-CoV-2, is where the repertoires were released. The samples were drawn from the first 160 participants of the ongoing ImmuneRACE study and from roughly 1,300 subjects provided by 6 global collaborators. Sample metadata almost always included a de-identified subject ID, COVID-19 status, age in years and sex. Where available, HLA class I and class II types were obtained from metadata supplied by the sample provider rather than from assay-based typing.

As for this clone: This clone's antigen is unknown. Base qualities are not provided; no much larger clone lies one nucleotide away.

In the prospective study, participants were roughly 18 to 95 years old, resided in 24 geographic areas of the United States, and were enrolled through a virtual design. In the prospective study, cohorts were assigned on the basis of participant-reported clinical history obtained from a screening survey and a study questionnaire. Recovered participants in ImmuneRACE Cohort 3 were defined by two consecutive negative NP/OP PCR tests, clearance by a healthcare professional, or resolution of symptoms. Mobile phlebotomists in the prospective study collected whole blood, serum and a nasopharyngeal or oropharyngeal swab from every participant. Additional blood draws and questionnaires over an approximately two-month period could optionally be provided by prospective study participants. Before DNA extraction, prospective study blood samples were shipped either frozen or at room temperature. The immunoSEQ Assay, a bias-controlled multiplex PCR, was used to amplify TCRbeta CDR3 regions from genomic DNA. The authors' analysis ran thus. Nucleated cell counts per sample were estimated from amplification of reference gene primers within the assay. To quantify the absolute abundance of each unique TCRbeta CDR3 rearrangement, sequence reads were collapsed and filtered. For each sample, productive Simpson clonality was calculated as the square root of Simpson's diversity index across productive rearrangements. The clones in this table, taken by TCRdb from immuneACCESS, are in-frame only. Not every clone is retained; where verified, under half of the shortfall comes from an unresolved V gene, and the cause of the rest is unknown. For V, J and clone size, that table is used; D and trimming come from the DNA. The sample yields 240,000 or so clones; about 83% were counted once. Around 1.9% of the sample lies in the top ten.

The study at large found these results: The amount of clinical and demographic metadata varied by source and participant and was provided uncurated.

The CDR3 goes from the cysteine to the phenylalanine over 13 residues. The entry retains the CDR3 DNA only, 39 bases that are in frame from base 1. Between the V and J ends, shortened by 3 bases and 2 bases respectively, the junction contains 2 bases. The source is a woman aged 45 to 65 who had recovered from COVID-19. Sequencing input: PBMCs or T cells enriched from blood (not recorded which). The chain is made from TRBV12-3 or TRBV12-4 and TRBJ2-6; the D segment cannot be called with confidence. The CDR3 region reads CASSFAGANVLTF. The DNA is TGTGCCAGCAGTTTCGCTGGGGCCAACGTCCTGACTTTC.